The clone carrying this TCR beta chain was seen only once. The data belong to a study of T cell changes during pregnancy in multiple sclerosis. Sequenced by immunoSEQ multiplex PCR; TCRdb stores in-frame clones only, minus some. This sample carries 39,000 or so clones, around 90% of them seen once, and the ten largest clones take roughly 0.38%. The CDR3 totals 16 residues. Germline loops: CDR1 SGHRS, CDR2 YFSETQ. V lost 0 bases to trimming and J lost 7 bases, with 16 bases between them. The TCR originated in a female donor in good health, enrolled as a control in a pregnancy study. The source was CD4+ T cells from peripheral blood mononuclear cells, collected after pregnancy. The gene calls are TRBV5-1 and TRBJ1-4; tentatively, D is TRBD1 (6 bases). The CDR3 reads CASSLAPQGDAEKLFF. The DNA for the CDR3 is TGCGCCAGCAGCTTGGCCCCACAGGGTGACGCTGAAAAACTGTTTTTT. The complete variable domain, with remaining parts taken from reference TRBV5-1 and TRBJ1-4, reads KAGVTQTPRYLIKTRGQQVTLSCSPISGHRSVSWYQQTPGQGLQFLFEYFSETQRNKGNFPGRFSGRQFSNSRSEMNVSTLELGDSALYLCASSLAPQGDAEKLFFGSGTQLSVL.